The clone carrying this T cell receptor (beta chain) was seen repeatedly, ten times or more. Its target is unknown. This entry comes from a study of T cells in Graves' hyperthyroidism and ophthalmopathy. The wider study: Blood from the periphery was taken at initial diagnosis, before any treatment.

V trimming: 3 bases; J trimming: 1 base; junction bases outside the gene matches: 5. Germline-derived CDR1 and CDR2 are SGHRS and YFSETQ. The CDR3 sequence is 15 residues long. Diagnosis of hyperthyroidism was new in patients aged 18 to 65, and its duration was under 2 months. General observations from the study: Blood held most thyroid clonotypes expanded above 0.001 frequency. A model built on 13 V-J features separated ophthalmopathy from stable hyperthyroidism.

TCR beta CDR3 regions were amplified from RNA transcripts. With the HTBI primer set, the TCR CDR3 went through a first round of RT-PCR. TCRdb processed the multiplex PCR reads anew with MiXCR; each CDR3 protein has one entry. The sample lists 350,000 to 400,000 distinct CDR3 sequences, approximately 20% occurring once. Input material: blood. J is TRBJ1-1 and V is TRBV5-1, with 8 bases matching TRBD1. The sequence derives from a woman aged 18-35 years with Graves' hyperthyroidism. The CDR3 protein is CASSSGQVTNTEAFF. The CDR3 DNA sequence: TGCGCCAGCAGCTCGGGACAGGTGACGAACACTGAAGCTTTCTTT. Full variable domain (rest looked up from reference TRBV5-1 and TRBJ1-1): KAGVTQTPRYLIKTRGQQVTLSCSPISGHRSVSWYQQTPGQGLQFLFEYFSETQRNKGNFPGRFSGRQFSNSRSEMNVSTLELGDSALYLCASSSGQVTNTEAFFGQGTRLTVV.